Below, 4 T cell receptor beta chains from the same sample are listed, as sequenced in a study of T cell repertoires in cytomegalovirus infection. These receptors are not linked to any known antigen. TCRdb passed the reads through MiXCR, listing each CDR3 protein once. The sample has about 130,000 distinct CDR3 sequences, approximately 24% seen once. The specimen was PBMCs, sequenced either directly or after in vitro stimulation (not recorded which). All receptors come from a human donor in good health (CMV status not recorded). Some clones in this sample may be carry-over from other donors' samples.

This clonotype was seen many times. The chain joins TRBV7-2 to TRBJ2-1, with 12 bases lining up with TRBD2. This CDR3 contains 14 residues. V trimming: 1 base; J trimming: 15 bases; junction bases outside the gene matches: 7. CDR1 and CDR2 from the germline V gene are SGHTA and FQGNSA. The DNA for the CDR3 is TGTGCCAGCAGCTTAGGACTAGCGGGAGATAGGTTGTTCTTC. Translating it yields CASSLGLAGDRLFF.

This clonotype was counted ten times or more. This sequence joins TRBV7-2 and TRBJ1-1; 7 bases are a match to TRBD1. CDR1 SGHTA and CDR2 FQGNSA come from the germline V gene. This CDR3 has 13 residues. The trim removed 5 bases at V and 5 bases at J, leaving 5 bases unmatched. The CDR3 protein is CASSPGGSTEAFF. In nucleotides, the CDR3 is TGTGCCAGCAGCCCAGGGGGATCTACTGAAGCTTTCTTT.

The chain joins TRBV6-5 to TRBJ2-2; no clear D. The CDR3 contains 14 residues. V gave up 0 bases and J gave up 4 bases, with 6 bases separating them. CDR1 and CDR2 from the germline V gene are MNHEY and SVGAGI. The DNA of the CDR3 is TGTGCCAGCAGTTACTCTACCAGCACCGGGGAGCTGTTTTTT. Translated, it gives CASSYSTSTGELFF.

This clonotype was seen a handful of times. The gene calls are TRBV5-4 and TRBJ2-4; no clear D. The CDR3 spans 17 residues. From germline, CDR1 is SGHNT and CDR2 YYREEE (reference sequence). Between the trimmed V and J ends, which lost 1 base and 2 bases, there was a span of 16 bases. CDR3 residues: CASSLIGLDSTKNIQYF. CDR3 sequence (DNA): TGTGCCAGCAGCTTGATAGGTCTAGACTCTACCAAAAACATTCAGTACTTC.